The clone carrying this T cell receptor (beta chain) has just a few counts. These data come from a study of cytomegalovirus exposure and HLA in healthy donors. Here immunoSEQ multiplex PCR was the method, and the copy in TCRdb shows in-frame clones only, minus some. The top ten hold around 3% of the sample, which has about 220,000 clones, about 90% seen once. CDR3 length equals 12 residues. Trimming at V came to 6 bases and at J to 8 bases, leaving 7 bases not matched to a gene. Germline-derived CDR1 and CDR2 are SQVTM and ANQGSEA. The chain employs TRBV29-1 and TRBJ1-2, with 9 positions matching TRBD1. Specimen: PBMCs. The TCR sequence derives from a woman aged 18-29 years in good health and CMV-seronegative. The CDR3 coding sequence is TGCAGCGTGACGGGACAGGGCGAGGGCTACACCTTC. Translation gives CSVTGQGEGYTF.